The 14 T cell receptor beta chains presented below share a single source sample, sequenced in a study of Graves' ophthalmopathy and Graves' hyperthyroidism. The study amplified TCR beta CDR3 regions using RNA transcripts. A first-round RT-PCR used HTBI primers, followed by a second-round multiplex PCR. TCRdb re-analysed the multiplex PCR reads in MiXCR, keeping a single row per CDR3 protein. The data hold about 500,000 distinct CDR3 sequences, with under 15% observed a single time. Sequenced input: blood. The origin of the receptors is a woman younger than 45 with Graves' ophthalmopathy.

This clonotype has a count of ten or more. The rearrangement joins TRBV19 to TRBJ1-1; TRBD1 matches at 8 bases. The germline gives CDR1 LNHDA, CDR2 SQIVND (reference sequence). After removal of 0 bases from V and 5 bases from J, the junction contained 8 bases not matched to a gene. The CDR3 spans 16 residues. CDR3: CASSIDYRRGHTEAFF. DNA for the CDR3: TGTGCCAGTAGTATAGATTATCGCAGGGGGCATACTGAAGCTTTCTTT.

This clonotype was detected ten times or more. V and J are TRBV10-3 and TRBJ1-1, with D unclear. Germline assignment: CDR1 ENHRY and CDR2 SYGVKD. This CDR3 is built from 13 residues. V was cut by 7 bases and J by 8 bases, with 17 bases left in between. The DNA for the CDR3 is TGTGCCATCACCTCATCCGGACGAGGCGAAGCTTTCTTT. Its translation: CAITSSGRGEAFF.

This clonotype has ten or more counts. V gene TRBV12-3 or TRBV12-4 combines with J gene TRBJ1-6; possible D gene TRBD1, 6 bases. The CDR3 covers 14 residues. V lost 10 bases, J lost 8 bases, and 18 bases lay in between. The CDR3 DNA sequence: TGTGCCACTAAGGTGTCAGGGGTCGATTCACCCCTCCACTTT. Protein sequence: CATKVSGVDSPLHF.

This clonotype was recorded many times. J is TRBJ2-2 and V is TRBV14, with 7 positions matching TRBD1. The J segment lost 6 bases and the V segment lost 4 bases, leaving 2 bases of the junction unmatched. The CDR3 contains 13 residues. Germline loops: CDR1 SGHDN, CDR2 FVKESK. The CDR3 bases are TGTGCCAGCAGCCGCGACAGGGCCGGGGAGCTGTTTTTT. Its translation is CASSRDRAGELFF.

This clonotype was observed at least ten times. The rearrangement joins TRBV7-2 to TRBJ1-2; 7 bases are a match to TRBD1. V gave up 4 bases and J gave up 4 bases; unmatched junction bases: 6. Germline CDR1 reads SGHTA; CDR2 reads FQGNSA. CDR3 length: 14 residues. The CDR3 region is CASSSRGMGYGYTF. The CDR3 coding sequence is TGTGCCAGCAGCTCCAGGGGGATGGGCTATGGCTACACCTTC.

This clonotype was seen ten or more times. The chain employs TRBV27 and TRBJ1-6; D is undetermined. This CDR3 spans 14 amino acids. CDR1 is MNHEY and CDR2 is SMNVEV in the germline V gene (reference sequence). The V end was cut by 3 bases, the J end by 10 bases, with 13 bases between. The CDR3 sequence is CASSFLTAESPLHF. In DNA, the CDR3 is TGTGCCAGCAGTTTCCTCACGGCGGAATCACCCCTCCACTTT.

In its sample, this clonotype was seen many times. This is likely a read error, given that the CDR3 carries no conserved phenylalanine or tryptophan at its end. V is TRBV11-2 and J is TRBJ2-5; TRBD2 is a possible D gene (5 bases). The CDR3 has 16 residues. V was pared by 5 bases and J by 7 bases, with 23 bases between. CDR1 and CDR2 (germline): SGHAT, FQNNGV. In DNA, the CDR3 is TGTGCCAGCAGCGCCAACCTCGGACTCCGGCCGGGGACCCAGTACCTC. Amino acids: CASSANLGLRPGTQYL.

The chain joins TRBV5-1 to TRBJ2-2; D uncertain. V lost 4 bases and J 3 bases, leaving 16 bases between the germline ends. In germline, CDR1 is SGHRS, CDR2 YFSETQ. The CDR3 is 16 residues long. CDR3 loop: CASSESGGWDTGELFF. Written as DNA, the CDR3 is TGCGCCAGCAGCGAATCAGGCGGATGGGACACCGGGGAGCTGTTTTTT.

This clonotype was picked up many times. The chain couples TRBV6-1 to TRBJ1-2; no firm D call. The V end lost 5 bases, the J end lost 8 bases, and 15 bases lay between the germline ends. Germline CDR1 and CDR2: MNHNS and SASEGT. The CDR3 loop spans 13 amino acids. The CDR3 is CASSPNDYHGYTF. The CDR3 coding sequence is TGTGCCAGCAGTCCGAACGACTATCACGGCTACACCTTC.

At least ten counts were recorded for this clonotype. The V and J genes are TRBV25-1 and TRBJ1-1; D perhaps matches TRBD1 (6 bases). The CDR3 is 14 residues long. Trimming took 0 bases from V and 3 from J, leaving 8 bases between them. The germline V gene encodes CDR1 MGHDK and CDR2 SYGVNS. In DNA form, the CDR3 reads TGTGCCAGCAGTGAATATTACAGGGACACTGAAGCTTTCTTT. Translating it yields CASSEYYRDTEAFF.

This clonotype appeared many times. V gene TRBV19 combines with J gene TRBJ1-1; no clear D. Germline V gives CDR1 LNHDA, CDR2 SQIVND (reference sequence). Trimming cost V 4 bases and J 6 bases, with 6 bases left between them. This CDR3 is built from 11 residues. CDR3 nucleotide sequence: TGTGCCAGTAGTACCCGGGCTGAAGCTTTCTTT. It specifies CASSTRAEAFF.

This clonotype was counted at least ten times. The chain is built from TRBV3-1 and TRBJ2-5; TRBD1 matches 7 bases. The V segment lost 3 bases and the J segment 4 bases; nucleotides outside the gene matches: 8. This CDR3 is 15 amino acids long. The germline V gene has CDR1 LGHDT and CDR2 YNNKEL (reference sequence). The CDR3 here is CASSHHRQGPETQYF. The CDR3 DNA sequence: TGTGCCAGCAGCCATCACCGACAGGGACCAGAGACCCAGTACTTC.

This clonotype was picked up many times. The V call is TRBV19, the J call TRBJ1-5; TRBD1 is a possible D gene (6 bases). Per the germline V gene, CDR1 is LNHDA and CDR2 is SQIVND (reference sequence). Trimming stripped 6 bases from V and 6 bases from J, with 15 bases between. This CDR3 is 14 amino acids long. In DNA form, the CDR3 reads TGTGCCAGTAGCGGCGACAGGTTCGCTCAGCCCCAGCATTTT. It translates to CASSGDRFAQPQHF. Using reference TRBV19 and TRBJ1-5 for the parts outside the CDR3, the full variable domain is DGGITQSPKYLFRKEGQNVTLSCEQNLNHDAMYWYRQDPGQGLRLIYYSQIVNDFQKGDIAEGYSVSREKKESFPLTVTSAQKNPTAFYLCASSGDRFAQPQHFGDGTRLSIL.

In this sample, this clonotype turned up many times. The CDR3 sequence is CASSQDSEPGGYTF. Here the CDR3 DNA reads TGCGCCAGCAGCCAAGATTCAGAACCCGGTGGCTACACCTTC. The chain joins TRBV4-1 to TRBJ1-2, with unresolved D. Germline V gives CDR1 MGHRA, CDR2 YSYEKL. The CDR3 totals 14 residues. The V gene lost 0 bases and the J gene lost 7 bases, with 12 bases spanning the gap.